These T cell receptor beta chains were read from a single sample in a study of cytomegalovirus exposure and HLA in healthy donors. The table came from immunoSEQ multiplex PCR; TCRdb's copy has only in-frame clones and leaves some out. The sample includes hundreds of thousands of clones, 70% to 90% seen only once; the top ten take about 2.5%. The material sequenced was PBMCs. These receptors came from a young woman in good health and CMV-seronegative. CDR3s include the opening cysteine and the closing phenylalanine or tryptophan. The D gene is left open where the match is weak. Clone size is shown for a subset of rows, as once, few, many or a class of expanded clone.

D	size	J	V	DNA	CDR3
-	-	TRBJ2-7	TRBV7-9	TGTGCCAGCAGCTTTCTAACAGGGTCCTACGAGCAGTACTTC	CASSFLTGSYEQYF
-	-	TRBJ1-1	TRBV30	TGTGCCTGGCTACTGGGCGGCAGCGGGCACACTGAAGCTTTCTTT	CAWLLGGSGHTEAFF
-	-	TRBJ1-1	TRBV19	TGTGCCAGTAGGACAGGTCGGGGCACTGAAGCTTTCTTT	CASRTGRGTEAFF
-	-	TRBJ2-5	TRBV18	TGTGCCAGCTCGCGAGCCCTTGCATCTCAAGAGACCCAGTACTTC	CASSRALASQETQYF
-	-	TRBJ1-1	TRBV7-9	TGTGCCAGCAGCCTACAGGGAGTAGACACTGAAGCTTTCTTT	CASSLQGVDTEAFF
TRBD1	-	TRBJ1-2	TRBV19	TGTGCCAGTAAGAGAGACAGGGGCGGCTATGGCTACACCTTC	CASKRDRGGYGYTF
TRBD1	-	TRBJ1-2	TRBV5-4	TGTGCCAGCAGCTTGCCAGGGGGCAGATCAAACTATGGCTACACCTTC	CASSLPGGRSNYGYTF
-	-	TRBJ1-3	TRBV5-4	TGTGCCAGCAGCTTGGCAGCAGGGAACGGAAACACCATATATTTT	CASSLAAGNGNTIYF
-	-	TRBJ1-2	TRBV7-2	TGTGCCAGCAGCCCACCTAACACAGGCCAGAGCGGCTACACCTTC	CASSPPNTGQSGYTF
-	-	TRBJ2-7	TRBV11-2	TGTGCCAGCAGCTTGGGACTTGACTACGAGCAGTACTTC	CASSLGLDYEQYF
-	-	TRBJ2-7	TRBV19	TGTGCCAGTAGTAAGGCAGGGAACTACGAGCAGTACTTC	CASSKAGNYEQYF
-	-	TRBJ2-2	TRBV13	TGTGCCAGCAGCTTAGCCCAACAGGTCACCGGGGAGCTGTTTTTT	CASSLAQQVTGELFF
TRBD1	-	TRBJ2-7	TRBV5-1	TGCGCCAGCCCCCTGACAGGGGGGGGGTCATACGAGCAGTACTTC	CASPLTGGGSYEQYF
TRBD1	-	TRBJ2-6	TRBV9	TGTGCCAGCAGCGTGACAGGGTTCCCCTCTGGGGCCAACGTCCTGACTTTC	CASSVTGFPSGANVLTF
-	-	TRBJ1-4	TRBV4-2	TGTGCCAGCAGCCAAGAGATGCTGACAGCCGCAACTAATGAAAAACTGTTTTTT	CASSQEMLTAATNEKLFF
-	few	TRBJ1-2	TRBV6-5	TGTGCCAGCAGTTACTCTGGCAGGAATAAGGATGGCTACACCTTC	CASSYSGRNKDGYTF
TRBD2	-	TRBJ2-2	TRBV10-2	TGCGCCAGCAGTGGGGCTAGCGGGGGCCCGAACACCGGGGAGCTGTTTTTT	CASSGASGGPNTGELFF
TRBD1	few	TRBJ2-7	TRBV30	TGTGCCTGGAAGCCCAGACAGGGCCCCTCCTACGAGCAGTACTTC	CAWKPRQGPSYEQYF
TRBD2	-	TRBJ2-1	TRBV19	TGTGCCAGTAGTATATTTCGGACTAGCGGGGGGGCCTACAATGAGCAGTTCTTC	CASSIFRTSGGAYNEQFF
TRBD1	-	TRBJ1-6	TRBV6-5	TGTGCCAGCAGGGGGACAGGGTCCTATAATTCCCCCCTCCACTTT	CASRGTGSYNSPLHF
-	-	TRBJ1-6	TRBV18	TGTGCCAGCTCACAGGGGATCGGACAGACTAATAATTCACCCCTCCACTTT	CASSQGIGQTNNSPLHF
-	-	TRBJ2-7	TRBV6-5	TGTGCCAGCATCCTCCAGGCCGAGCAGTACTTC	CASILQAEQYF
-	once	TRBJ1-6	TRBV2	TGTGCCAGCAGTGAATTCTCAGGCAATTCACCCCTCCACTTT	CASSEFSGNSPLHF
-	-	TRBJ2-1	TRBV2	TGTGCCAGCGGGGTCCCCGGGACACCGGCGCAGTTCTTC	CASGVPGTPAQFF
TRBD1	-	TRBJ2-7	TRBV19	TGTGCCAGTAGTACCGGGACAGGGTCCTACGAGCAGTACTTC	CASSTGTGSYEQYF
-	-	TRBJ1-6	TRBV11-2	TGTGCCAGCAGGGTTTCGGCGTCAGGGCCCCTCCACTTT	CASRVSASGPLHF
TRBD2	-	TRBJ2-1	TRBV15	TGTGCCACCAGCAGGAGCGGGGGGGCGAAGAATGAGCAGTTCTTC	CATSRSGGAKNEQFF
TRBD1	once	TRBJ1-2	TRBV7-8	TGTGCCAGCAGCCCGGGACAGACTAACTATGGCTACACCTTC	CASSPGQTNYGYTF
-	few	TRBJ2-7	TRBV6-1	TGTGCCAGCAGTATCCAGATATCCTCATACGAGCAGTACTTC	CASSIQISSYEQYF
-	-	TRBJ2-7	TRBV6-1	TGTGCCAGCAGCCAAAACAGAAACGAGCAGTACTTC	CASSQNRNEQYF
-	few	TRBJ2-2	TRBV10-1	TGCGCCAGCAGTGAAGGCGGACTTGGGGTAACCGGGGAGCTGTTTTTT	CASSEGGLGVTGELFF
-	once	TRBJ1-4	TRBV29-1	TGCAGCTCGAGGGTGGAGGCTAATGAAAAACTGTTTTTT	CSSRVEANEKLFF
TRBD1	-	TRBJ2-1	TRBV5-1	TGCGCCAGCAGCTTAGGACAGGGATCCTACAATGAGCAGTTCTTC	CASSLGQGSYNEQFF
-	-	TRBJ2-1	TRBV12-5	TGTGCTAGCTCATACTTCAATGAGCAGTTCTTC	CASSYFNEQFF
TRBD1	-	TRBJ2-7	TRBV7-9	TGTTCCAGCAGCTTAGATCCGGGACAGACCTACGAGCAGTACTTC	CSSSLDPGQTYEQYF
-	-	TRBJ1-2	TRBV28	TGTGCCAGCAGTTTGGTGACAGACTATGGCTACACCTTC	CASSLVTDYGYTF
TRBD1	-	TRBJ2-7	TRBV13	TGTGCCAGCAGCTCCAGAGACAGGGGGCGTGATTACGAGCAGTACTTC	CASSSRDRGRDYEQYF
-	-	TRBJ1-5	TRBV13	TGTGCCAGCAGTTTGTCCGGGGGCAATCAGCCCCAGCATTTT	CASSLSGGNQPQHF
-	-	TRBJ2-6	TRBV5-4	TGTGCCGACGAGAGACCGGGCTCTGGGGCCAACGTCCTGACTTTC	CADERPGSGANVLTF
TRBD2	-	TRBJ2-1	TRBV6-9	TGTGCCAGGGCGGGGGGTCCACATTACAATGAGCAGTTCTTC	CARAGGPHYNEQFF
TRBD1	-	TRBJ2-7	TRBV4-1	TGCGCCAGCAGCCAAGATGGACAGGGGGGGGGATACGAGCAGTACTTC	CASSQDGQGGGYEQYF
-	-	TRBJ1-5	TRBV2	TGTGCCAGCAGTGTAGTTAGCAATCAGCCCCAGCATTTT	CASSVVSNQPQHF
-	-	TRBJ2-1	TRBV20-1	TGCAGTGCTATTTCGACTCGTGAGCAGTTCTTC	CSAISTREQFF
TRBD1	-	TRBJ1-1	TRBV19	TGTGCCATATTCCTAGGGCGTTTGTTAGAGGAGGACAGGGGGCGAGATGGCACTGAAGCTTTCTTT	CAIFLGRLLEEDRGRDGTEAFF